Below, 25 T cell receptor beta chains from the same sample are listed, as sequenced in a study of blood T cells in healthy people across ages. A J-beta primer mix and a sample-barcoded 5' primer were used in a second PCR of about 7 to 12 cycles. TCRdb reprocessed the 5' RACE reads with MiXCR, giving one entry per CDR3 protein. This sample yields approximately 1,000,000 distinct CDR3 sequences, of which roughly 45% are seen a single time; over 15% belongs to the top ten. Sequences were obtained from blood. These receptors were obtained from a woman aged 60-75 years in good health.

The gene calls are TRBV20-1 and TRBJ2-7; D possibly corresponds to TRBD2 (6 bases). CDR1 and CDR2 (germline): DFQATT, SNEGSKA (reference sequence). The CDR3 length is 14 residues. Trimming cost V 0 bases and J 3 bases, with 12 bases left between them. CDR3 region: CSARDAGHGYEQYF. Here the CDR3 DNA reads TGCAGTGCTAGAGATGCGGGGCACGGCTACGAGCAGTACTTC.

This chain links TRBV20-1 with TRBJ1-1; tentative D call: TRBD1 (5 bases). The CDR3 spans 14 residues. Germline-derived CDR1 and CDR2 are DFQATT and SNEGSKA (reference sequence). Trimming cost V 2 bases and J 5 bases, with 15 bases left between them. The CDR3 sequence: CSARFRGADTEAFF. In nucleotides, the CDR3 is TGCAGTGCTAGATTTAGGGGCGCTGATACTGAAGCTTTCTTT.

The rearrangement links TRBV7-2 to TRBJ2-7; either TRBD1 or TRBD2 may supply D (5 bases each). The CDR3 runs 16 residues. V lost 2 bases, J lost 4 bases, and 18 bases lay in between. Germline loops: CDR1 SGHTA, CDR2 FQGNSA. The chain's CDR3 is CASSLWPADGGYEQYF. The CDR3 DNA follows: TGTGCCAGCAGCTTATGGCCAGCGGATGGGGGTTACGAGCAGTACTTC.

J is TRBJ2-1 and V is TRBV20-1; D is undetermined. Trimming took off 1 base at V and 0 bases at J, with 7 bases between the two ends. Germline V lookup: CDR1 DFQATT, CDR2 SNEGSKA (reference sequence). The CDR3 runs 14 residues. CDR3 DNA: TGCAGTGCTAGAGCGGTGAGCTCCTACAATGAGCAGTTCTTC. This encodes CSARAVSSYNEQFF.

The chain joins TRBV4-2 to TRBJ1-2, with 7 positions matching TRBD1. The V and J ends lost 4 bases and 7 bases, in that order; junction bases with no gene match: 6. Germline V gene lookup returns CDR1 LGHNA and CDR2 YNFKEQ. The CDR3 is 13 amino acids. CDR3 sequence reads: CASSRQGDGGYTF. CDR3 nucleotide sequence: TGTGCCAGCAGCCGACAGGGAGATGGTGGCTACACCTTC.

Worth noting for this clonotype: A clone one base away is much larger, so this may be a read error. This chain uses TRBV7-8 with TRBJ2-5; D is ambiguous. The ends were cut back, 6 bases at V and 0 bases at J, with 5 bases in the middle. The V gene's germline CDR1 is SGHVS and CDR2 FQNEAQ. The CDR3 consists of 12 residues. The CDR3 coding sequence is TGTGCCAGCAGTTTTAACCAAGAGACCCAGTACTTC. Amino acid sequence: CASSFNQETQYF.

The genes are TRBV20-1 and TRBJ2-7; 9 bases map to TRBD2. The CDR3 is 13 amino acids. The V segment lost 4 bases and the J segment 4 bases; nucleotides outside the gene matches: 5. The germline V gene has CDR1 DFQATT and CDR2 SNEGSKA (reference sequence). CDR3 sequence reads: CSANGAGGYEQYF. The CDR3 nucleotides are TGCAGTGCTAATGGGGCGGGAGGGTACGAGCAGTACTTC.

This rearrangement joins TRBV5-1 to TRBJ2-6; 12 bases are shared with TRBD2. Per the germline V gene, CDR1 is SGHRS and CDR2 is YFSETQ. V was pared by 1 base and J by 1 base, with 3 bases of the junction left unmatched. There are 18 residues in the CDR3. The CDR3 DNA reads as TGCGCCAGCAGCTTGTCTAGCGGGAGGGTGTCTGGGGCCAACGTCCTGACTTTC. Its translation is CASSLSSGRVSGANVLTF.

In this sample, this clonotype turned up many times. The J gene is TRBJ2-5, the V gene TRBV4-1; D possibly corresponds to TRBD1 (5 bases). Germline V gene data show CDR1 as MGHRA and CDR2 as YSYEKL. The CDR3 contains 15 residues. Trimming removed 0 bases from V and 7 bases from J, with 15 bases in between. CDR3 protein: CASSQDGAQGGTQYF. The CDR3 bases are TGCGCCAGCAGCCAAGATGGGGCCCAGGGTGGGACCCAGTACTTC.

The chain combines TRBV6-2 or TRBV6-3 with TRBJ2-7; 11 bases fit TRBD2. This CDR3 contains 15 residues. Trimming cost V 6 bases and J 3 bases; bases outside gene matches: 7. Germline assignment: CDR1 MNHEY and CDR2 SVGEGT. The CDR3 DNA reads TGTGCCAGCAGGGCACCGGGACTAGCGGACTACGAGCAGTACTTC. Protein: CASRAPGLADYEQYF.

This clonotype showed up just a few times. The chain employs TRBV4-2 and TRBJ1-2; D uncertain. The germline V and J ends were trimmed by 5 bases and 5 bases, with 12 bases remaining between them. The CDR3 spans 13 residues. CDR1 LGHNA and CDR2 YNFKEQ come from the germline V gene. CDR3 nucleotide sequence: TGTGCCAGCAGCTTTCCGAATAGTTATGGCTACACCTTC. This gives the protein CASSFPNSYGYTF.

In DNA form, the CDR3 reads TGTGCCAGCAGTTCAACCAGGGGCAAAGAGACCCAGTACTTC. Amino acid sequence: CASSSTRGKETQYF. The V call is TRBV28, the J call TRBJ2-5, with a tentative D call TRBD1 (6 bases). This CDR3 region has 14 residues. In germline, CDR1 is MDHEN, CDR2 SYDVKM. Trimming removed 4 bases from V and 3 bases from J, with 12 bases in between.

The CDR3 region has the DNA TGTGCCAGCAGTGAAGGGAGGAACACTGAAGCTTTCTTT. This encodes CASSEGRNTEAFF. The chain is built from TRBV6-1 and TRBJ1-1; D not resolved. With 1 base removed from V and 1 base from J, the gap between germline ends came to 4 bases. This CDR3 has 13 residues. Germline values: CDR1 MNHNS, CDR2 SASEGT.

The table lists this clonotype with a few counts. The chain links TRBV2 to TRBJ2-6, with D possibly being TRBD1 or TRBD2 (5 bases each). V shed 6 bases and J shed 3 bases, with 12 bases lying between them. Germline CDR1 and CDR2: SNHLY and FYNNEI. The CDR3 runs to 15 residues. CDR3 nucleotides: TGTGCCAGCAGCGAACGGGGCGGTGGGGCCAACGTCCTGACTTTC. Translation gives CASSERGGGANVLTF.

J is TRBJ2-1 and V is TRBV12-3 or TRBV12-4; 11 nucleotides match TRBD2. The V and J ends lost 1 base and 8 bases, in that order; junction bases with no gene match: 7. The CDR3 loop spans 16 amino acids. CDR3 DNA sequence: TGTGCCAGCAGTTTAGATAGCGGGAGGGCCATCTATGAGCAGTTCTTC. Amino acid sequence: CASSLDSGRAIYEQFF.

This rearrangement joins TRBV5-1 to TRBJ2-7; no definite D call. Germline V gene data show CDR1 as SGHRS and CDR2 as YFSETQ. With 4 bases removed from V and 3 bases from J, the gap between germline ends came to 14 bases. The CDR3 totals 14 residues. The DNA for the CDR3 is TGCGCCAGCAGCATCCAGGACGACGACTACGAGCAGTACTTC. This sequence encodes CASSIQDDDYEQYF.

The rearrangement links TRBV7-9 to TRBJ2-7; the match to TRBD1 covers 12 bases. The assigned J gene may be wrong: the sequence end matches TRBJ2-5 better. Germline CDR1 and CDR2: SEHNR and FQNEAQ (reference sequence). The CDR3 loop spans 15 amino acids. The CDR3: CASSTGTGGGETQYF. CDR3 DNA sequence: TGTGCCAGCAGCACCGGGACAGGGGGCGGTGAGACCCAGTACTTC.

The rearrangement joins TRBV6-1 to TRBJ2-1; the match to TRBD2 covers 9 bases. Germline V gives CDR1 MNHNS, CDR2 SASEGT. V shed 3 bases and J 0 bases; nucleotides not matched to a gene: 6. The CDR3 runs to 17 residues. The CDR3 here is CASSETSGKSSYNEQFF. Written as DNA, the CDR3 is TGTGCCAGCAGTGAGACTAGCGGAAAAAGCTCCTACAATGAGCAGTTCTTC.

The genes are TRBV10-3 and TRBJ1-6; the D is unclear. Germline CDR1 and CDR2: ENHRY and SYGVKD. Trimming removed 2 bases from V and 5 bases from J, with 10 bases in between. This CDR3 comprises 15 residues. The CDR3 spells CAISEGSLNNSPLHF. CDR3 nucleotide sequence: TGTGCCATCAGTGAGGGAAGTCTGAATAATTCACCCCTCCACTTT.

The table lists this clonotype with a few counts. The chain carries TRBV28 and TRBJ2-1; D ambiguous. V dropped 3 bases and J dropped 0 bases, with 9 bases sitting between them. Germline V gene sequence: CDR1 MDHEN, CDR2 SYDVKM. This CDR3 has 15 amino acids. CDR3 protein: CASSFILISYNEQFF. In DNA, the CDR3 is TGTGCCAGCAGTTTTATACTTATCTCCTACAATGAGCAGTTCTTC.

The V call is TRBV5-1, the J call TRBJ1-2; no reliable D call. Germline-derived CDR1 and CDR2 are SGHRS and YFSETQ. The CDR3 extends over 12 amino acids. The germline V and J ends were trimmed by 4 bases and 6 bases, with 10 bases remaining between them. The CDR3 nucleotides read TGCGCCAGCAGCGCCGACACGCATGGCTACACCTTC. Amino acid sequence: CASSADTHGYTF.

The V gene is TRBV4-1, the J gene TRBJ1-6, with D tentatively TRBD1 (5 bases). CDR3 size: 16 residues. V gave up 4 bases and J gave up 4 bases, with 14 bases separating them. Germline assignment: CDR1 MGHRA and CDR2 YSYEKL. The CDR3 DNA reads TGCGCCAGCAGCCGCGGGGACGGTCAGTATAATTCACCCCTCCACTTT. Its protein is CASSRGDGQYNSPLHF.

Concerning this clonotype: Just one base apart from a much larger clone, this may be a read error. The chain is built from TRBV29-1 and TRBJ2-7, with 10 bases aligning to TRBD1. This CDR3 has 13 residues. Per germline, CDR1 SQVTM and CDR2 ANQGSEA. The V and J ends lost 7 bases and 1 base, in that order; junction bases with no gene match: 4. CDR3 in DNA: TGCAGCGGAGGGACAGGGGAATCCTACGAGCAGTACTTC. This encodes CSGGTGESYEQYF.

The rearrangement joins TRBV20-1 to TRBJ1-6; D gene ambiguous. CDR3 length: 15 amino acids. Germline V gene lookup returns CDR1 DFQATT and CDR2 SNEGSKA (reference sequence). The V gene lost 1 base and the J gene lost 5 bases, with 12 bases spanning the gap. The CDR3 DNA is TGCAGTGCTAGAGCTCACCTAGGCCATAATTCACCCCTCCACTTT. This gives the protein CSARAHLGHNSPLHF.

Only a few counts were recorded for this clonotype. V usage is TRBV29-1 and J usage is TRBJ2-1, with TRBD2 matching over 7 bases. The J call may be in error: the DNA end matches TRBJ2-7 better. Germline V gene sequence: CDR1 SQVTM, CDR2 ANQGSEA. This CDR3 has 14 residues. CDR3 nucleotide sequence: TGCAGCGTTGTAAGCGGGACCTCCTACAATGAGCAGTACTTC. Translation: CSVVSGTSYNEQYF.